A selection of T cell receptor beta chains follows, all from one sample in a study of blood T cell repertoires in COVID-19. Generated by immunoSEQ multiplex PCR, the TCRdb table keeps only in-frame clones and is missing some. The repertoire includes 220,000 or so clones, approximately 85% of them detected once, and approximately 8.4% sits in the top ten. Sequenced: peripheral blood. The receptor source for this set is a woman aged 80 or over with COVID-19, enrolled during active disease. CDR3s include the opening cysteine and the closing phenylalanine or tryptophan.

CASSLKETQYF	TRBV3-1/TRBV3-2	TRBJ2-5
CASSYKRDYGYTF	TRBV6-2/TRBV6-3	TRBJ1-2
CASSKAGTGGNQPQHF	TRBV9	TRBJ1-5
CACPSSSYNEQFF	TRBV30	TRBJ2-1
CAWSVQEKLFF	TRBV30	TRBJ1-4
CASSRKMQLMNYGYTF	TRBV28	TRBJ1-2
CASSLRPDSYSPLHF	TRBV7-2	TRBJ1-6
CASSLEVASYEQYF	TRBV7-2	TRBJ2-7
CASSYSRAYEQYF	TRBV6-6	TRBJ2-7
CASSGVGQGNYEQYF	TRBV11-2	TRBJ2-7
CASSLTSFYEQYF	TRBV11-2	TRBJ2-7
CASSQSGASAETQYF	TRBV7-2	TRBJ2-5
CASSAQGSYEQYF	TRBV7-9	TRBJ2-7
CASSPSSGPYNEQFF	TRBV4-3	TRBJ2-1
CASSLGLNPFNEQFF	TRBV11-3	TRBJ2-1
CASSVTGARETQYF	TRBV9	TRBJ2-5
CASSLNAGPTGYTF	TRBV7-8	TRBJ1-2
CASSPLGGSTEAFF	TRBV18	TRBJ1-1
CASSVYNEQFF	TRBV19	TRBJ2-1
CASKRGSNEKLFF	TRBV2	TRBJ1-4
CASSLPGQGAWEQYF	TRBV7-2	TRBJ2-7
CASSSGTSGGAIEQFF	TRBV5-1	TRBJ2-1
CASSVGGSSGNTIYF	TRBV9	TRBJ1-3
CASRPGSPQETQYF	TRBV2	TRBJ2-5
CASTLGAGYGYTF	TRBV7-9	TRBJ1-2